By frequency in the sample, the clone carrying this TCR beta chain is medium-sized. The target antigen is unknown. The treatment: roughly 11-day PBMC culture with coronavirus spike peptide pools or control peptides (ViraFEST assay). The unexposed donor provided CD4+ T cells, which were taken before the COVID-19 pandemic (2011-2018). These data originate in a study of vaccination and CD4 T cells after COVID-19. Study-wide context: Blood was drawn a median about 75 days post second dose, range 14 to 241. The cells in question were stimulated using overlapping spike peptides derived from SARS-CoV-2, HCoV-NL63, HCoV-OC43 and HCoV-229E.

An Oncomine TCR Beta short-read assay was used to sequence the DNA from cultured CD4+ T cells. Cultured CD4+ T cells were the source of extracted genomic DNA. From the PCR reads, TCRdb called clonotypes with MiXCR, one entry per CDR3 protein. Among fewer than 7,000 distinct CDR3 sequences listed, around 35% were seen once. Trimming took off 5 bases at V and 9 bases at J, with 14 bases between the two ends. Germline lookup yields CDR1 MNHEY and CDR2 SVGEGT. This CDR3 contains 13 residues. This clonotype was obtained from a human donor in good health. V usage is TRBV6-2 or TRBV6-3 and J usage is TRBJ1-5; TRBD1 might be the D (6 bases). Sequenced material: CD4+ T cells from blood, cultured in vitro. The CDR3 bases are TGTGCCAGCAGTCCCCTAGGGGGAACGCCCCAGCATTTT. This gives the protein CASSPLGGTPQHF.